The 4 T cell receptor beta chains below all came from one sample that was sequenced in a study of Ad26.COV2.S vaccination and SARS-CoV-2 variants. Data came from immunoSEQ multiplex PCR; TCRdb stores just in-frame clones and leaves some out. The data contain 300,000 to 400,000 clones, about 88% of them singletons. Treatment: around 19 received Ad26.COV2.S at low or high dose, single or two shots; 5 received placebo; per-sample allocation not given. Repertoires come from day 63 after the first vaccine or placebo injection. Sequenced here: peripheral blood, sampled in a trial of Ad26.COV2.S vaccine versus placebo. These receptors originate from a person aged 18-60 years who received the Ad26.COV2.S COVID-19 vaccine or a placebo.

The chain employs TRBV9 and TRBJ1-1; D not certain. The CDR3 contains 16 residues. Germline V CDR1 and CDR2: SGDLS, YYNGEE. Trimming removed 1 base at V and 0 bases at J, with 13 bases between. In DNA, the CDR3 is TGTGCCAGCAGCGTAAAGGCAGGTACCTTGAACACTGAAGCTTTCTTT. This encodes CASSVKAGTLNTEAFF.

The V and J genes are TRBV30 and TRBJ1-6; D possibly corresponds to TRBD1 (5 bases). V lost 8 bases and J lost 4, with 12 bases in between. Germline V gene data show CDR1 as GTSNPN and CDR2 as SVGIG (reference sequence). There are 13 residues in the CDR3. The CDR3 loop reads CAGAHKYNSPLHF. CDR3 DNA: TGTGCCGGGGCCCATAAGTATAATTCACCCCTCCACTTT.

Here the CDR3 DNA reads TGCAGCGTTGATCCCAGCACAGATACGCAGTATTTT. Translated: CSVDPSTDTQYF. The chain employs TRBV29-1 and TRBJ2-3, with no clear D. The CDR3 has 12 amino acids. The germline CDR1 and CDR2 sequences are SQVTM and ANQGSEA. The V end was cut by 3 bases, the J end by 0 bases, with 4 bases between.

The CDR3 protein is CASSLATGGGGTEAFF. DNA of the CDR3: TGTGCCAGCAGCTTAGCGACGGGCGGGGGAGGCACTGAAGCTTTCTTT. The V call is TRBV7-9, the J call TRBJ1-1; D may be TRBD1 (5 bases). This CDR3 has 16 residues. Germline lookup yields CDR1 SEHNR and CDR2 FQNEAQ (reference sequence). Trimming took off 0 bases at V and 4 bases at J, with 15 bases between the two ends.